These 3 T cell receptor beta chains were all obtained from the same sample, sequenced in a study of shared clonotypes between healthy human individuals. Clones were read by immunoSEQ multiplex PCR, and TCRdb kept only the in-frame ones, dropping some. The table has around 2,000,000 clones, about 94% seen once. CD45RO-negative, CCR7-positively selected cells formed the naive CD8 fraction, excluding terminally differentiated effector memory CD45RA+ cells. Sequences were obtained from naive CD8+ T cells sorted from blood. The receptors derive from a man aged 18 to 29 in good health.

V usage is TRBV7-8 and J usage is TRBJ2-1; the D is unclear. Per the germline V gene, CDR1 is SGHVS and CDR2 is FQNEAQ. Deletions cut 3 bases from V and 4 bases from J, with 7 bases between. CDR3 length: 13 amino acids. CDR3 amino acids: CASSLVKYNEQFF. The CDR3, as DNA: TGTGCCAGCAGCTTGGTCAAATACAATGAGCAGTTCTTC.

This clone was detected once. The chain is built from TRBV6-5 and TRBJ2-7; the D gene is possibly TRBD2 (5 bases). Germline values: CDR1 MNHEY, CDR2 SVGAGI. The CDR3 runs 13 residues. V lost 6 bases to trimming and J lost 2 bases, with 11 bases between them. The CDR3 reads CASRPTEAYEQYF. CDR3 DNA: TGTGCCAGCAGACCCACGGAGGCCTACGAGCAGTACTTC.

The genes are TRBV7-6 and TRBJ2-5; D perhaps matches TRBD2 (6 bases). This CDR3 comprises 15 residues. Deletions cut 5 bases from V and 2 bases from J, with 15 bases between. Germline values: CDR1 SGHVS, CDR2 FNYEAQ. DNA of the CDR3: TGTGCCAGCAGCCGTATCCTAGCGTTTCAAGAGACCCAGTACTTC. It codes for CASSRILAFQETQYF.